This T cell receptor beta chain was documented in a study of technical replicates of blood from several donors. The data were produced by immunoSEQ multiplex PCR, yet TCRdb's version contains in-frame clones alone and is incomplete. The table includes under 95,000 clones, about 94% detected once. The V end was cut by 5 bases, the J end by 3 bases, with 20 bases between. The CDR3 consists of 16 residues. CDR1 and CDR2 (germline): SEHNR, FQNEAQ (reference sequence). This sequence was found in a human donor in good health. The chain is built from TRBV7-9 and TRBJ2-7; D is ambiguous. The source material was T cells isolated from PBMCs. The CDR3 sequence is CASSPFHSTENYEQYF. CDR3 nucleotide sequence: TGTGCCAGCAGCCCCTTCCATTCAACAGAGAACTACGAGCAGTACTTC.